The clone carrying this T cell receptor (delta chain) turned up a few times. The CDR3 loop spans 17 amino acids. J lost 0 bases, V lost 6 bases, and 13 bases had no gene match. Per germline, CDR1 GEAIGNYY and CDR2 EKD. This entry is derived from a study of gamma-delta chains in newborns, infants, children. Study information: Microbial exposure reportedly drives polyclonal innate γδ T cell expansion after birth.

TCRdb fed the reads to CATT. Of around 11,000 delta-chain clones in the sample, about 8.7% are singletons; the top ten hold less than 4%. Sample: blood. The source is a child who was a newborn, infant or young child, either healthy, febrile or measles-vaccinated (not recorded which). V gene TRDV2 combines with J gene TRDJ1; the match to TRDD3 covers 9 bases. CDR3 nucleotide sequence: TGTGCCTGTTATCCTGTACTGGGGGACCAGTACACCGATAAACTCATCTTT. It codes for CACYPVLGDQYTDKLIF.